Listed below are T cell receptor beta chains from one sample, sequenced in a study of CD8 T cells in ankylosing spondylitis. TCRdb analysed the 5' RACE reads with MiXCR anew, one entry per CDR3 protein. The sample lists 700,000 to 1,000,000 distinct CDR3 sequences, about 12% seen once, with approximately 0.51% in the top ten. The sample was blood, either unsorted or a sorted T cell fraction (not recorded which). The receptors derive from a male donor with ankylosing spondylitis. Both conserved end residues are part of each CDR3. Fields, in order: clone size, D gene, CDR3 length, V gene, J gene, CDR3 DNA, CDR3 protein. D genes are given only for firm matches. Part of the rows lack a size; the others show once, few, many or a class for expanded clones.

>NA|TRBD1|14|TRBV5-5|TRBJ2-1
TGTGCCAGCAGCAAACCGGGACAGGGGACGGTAGGGTTCTTC
CASSKPGQGTVGFF
>NA|TRBD2|17|TRBV24-1|TRBJ2-1
TGTGCCACCAGCAGGAGTATAGCGGGAGGGTCCTACAATGAGCAGTTCTTC
CATSRSIAGGSYNEQFF
>few|NA|14|TRBV7-2|TRBJ1-1
TGTGCCAGCAGCTTTACAGGGTTGGACACTGAAGCTTTCTTT
CASSFTGLDTEAFF
>NA|NA|14|TRBV7-2|TRBJ2-7
TGTGCCAGCGGCTGGGGGGACAGCTCCTACGAGCAGTACTTC
CASGWGDSSYEQYF
>NA|NA|14|TRBV6-2/TRBV6-3|TRBJ2-5
TGTGCCAGCAGTCCACAGGGAGCGGAAGGGGACCAGTACTTC
CASSPQGAEGDQYF
>NA|NA|13|TRBV29-1|TRBJ1-2
TGCAGCGTCGCTGGGGTTCTCTCGTGGGGCTACACCTTC
CSVAGVLSWGYTF
>few|TRBD1|13|TRBV7-3|TRBJ1-2
TGTGCCAGCAGCCTAACAGGGGAAGGAGGCTACACCTTC
CASSLTGEGGYTF
>few|NA|12|TRBV6-5|TRBJ1-2
TGTGCCAGCGGACGCGGGGGGTTAGGCTACACCTTC
CASGRGGLGYTF
>NA|NA|12|TRBV20-1|TRBJ2-5
TGCAGTGCCGGACCTCTAGGGGAGACCCAGTACTTC
CSAGPLGETQYF
>NA|TRBD1|14|TRBV11-1|TRBJ2-7
TGTGCCAGCACTCGGGGGACAGGACCCTACGAGCAGTACTTC
CASTRGTGPYEQYF
>many|NA|15|TRBV6-1|TRBJ1-2
TGTGCCAGCAGATCGGAGGGGTCGGTCGTCTATGGCTACACCTTC
CASRSEGSVVYGYTF
>few|NA|15|TRBV4-2|TRBJ1-4
TGTGCCAGCAGCCAAGTTAGGACAACTAATGAAAAACTGTTTTTT
CASSQVRTTNEKLFF
>few|NA|13|TRBV10-3|TRBJ1-1
TGTGCCTCCCACTCAGGGATGAACACTGAAGCTTTCTTT
CASHSGMNTEAFF
>many|NA|15|TRBV7-2|TRBJ2-3
TGTGCCAGCAGCTTAGGTGGCAGGGGTGGAGATACGCAGTATTTT
CASSLGGRGGDTQYF
>few|NA|13|TRBV15|TRBJ2-2
TGTGCCACCAGCAGAGATGCTCCTGGGGAGCTGTTTTTT
CATSRDAPGELFF
>NA|NA|15|TRBV6-2/TRBV6-3|TRBJ2-7
TGTGCCAGCAGTTACACCGGGGCGAGCTCCTACGAGCAGTACTTC
CASSYTGASSYEQYF
>NA|TRBD2|19|TRBV20-1|TRBJ2-1
TGCTGTGCTAGGAACACCGGGACTAGCGGGAGGTGGTCCTACAATGAGCAGTTCTTC
CCARNTGTSGRWSYNEQFF
>NA|NA|14|TRBV18|TRBJ2-5
TGTGCCAGCTCACCACAGGCGGGCCAAGAGACCCAGTACTTC
CASSPQAGQETQYF
>NA|NA|17|TRBV4-1|TRBJ2-3
TGCGCCAGCAGCCTCAGGTTTGGGGGTAGGGGCACAGATACGCAGTATTTT
CASSLRFGGRGTDTQYF
>few|NA|14|TRBV9|TRBJ1-2
TGTGCCAGCAGCGCTTACGACGTCGAATATGGCTACACCTTC
CASSAYDVEYGYTF
>NA|NA|15|TRBV5-1|TRBJ2-7
TGCGCCAGCAGCTTGGAGGGCTACCGCTCCTACGAGCAGTACTTC
CASSLEGYRSYEQYF
>NA|NA|17|TRBV9|TRBJ2-6
TGTGCCAGCAGCGTAGTTCCAGCGGCCTCTGGGGCCAACGTCCTGACTTTC
CASSVVPAASGANVLTF
>NA|NA|14|TRBV5-5|TRBJ2-1
TGTGCCAGCAGCTTGGACGCTTTAGACAATGAGCAGTTCTTC
CASSLDALDNEQFF
>NA|NA|14|TRBV9|TRBJ2-5
TGTGCCAGCAGCTTACAGGGGGGGGAAGAGACCCAGTACTTC
CASSLQGGEETQYF
>many|NA|12|TRBV2|TRBJ2-3
TGTGCCAGCAGTCCTCTTGGGGATACGCAGTATTTT
CASSPLGDTQYF
>NA|NA|14|TRBV2|TRBJ1-2
TGTGCCAGCACTCAGGACCCTGCTAACTATGGCTACACCTTC
CASTQDPANYGYTF
>NA|NA|13|TRBV20-1|TRBJ1-1
TGCAGTGCACGGTTGGCCGGGGTCACTGAAGCTTTCTTT
CSARLAGVTEAFF
>many|NA|17|TRBV27|TRBJ2-3
TGTGCCAGCAGTCGCCGGGCTAGCCCTGGATCGGCAGATACGCAGTATTTT
CASSRRASPGSADTQYF
>few|NA|13|TRBV20-1|TRBJ1-1
TGCAGTGCCTTGGGCCCGCGGAACACTGAAGCTTTCTTT
CSALGPRNTEAFF
>few|TRBD1|14|TRBV5-1|TRBJ2-2
TGCGCCAGCAGGAAGACAGGGGACACCGGGGAGCTGTTTTTT
CASRKTGDTGELFF
>few|NA|14|TRBV29-1|TRBJ2-2
TGCAGCGTTGTTAGACAGGTTGGGGCCGGGGAGCTGTTTTTT
CSVVRQVGAGELFF
>NA|NA|14|TRBV20-1|TRBJ2-1
TGCAGTGCTAGAGATGCCGAGACCAACAATGAGCAGTTCTTC
CSARDAETNNEQFF
>NA|NA|16|TRBV5-5|TRBJ2-1
TGTGCCAGCAGCTTGGATGTAGGGACCCTCTACAATGAGCAGTTCTTC
CASSLDVGTLYNEQFF
>many|NA|14|TRBV10-3|TRBJ1-2
TGTGCCATCAGTGAGCAAATTACTAACTATGGCTACACCTTC
CAISEQITNYGYTF
>many|NA|15|TRBV7-2|TRBJ1-3
TGTGCCAGCAGTTCGGGACACCGCTCTGGAAACACCATATATTTT
CASSSGHRSGNTIYF
>NA|TRBD1|14|TRBV10-1|TRBJ2-2
TGCGCCAGCAGGGGACAGGGTGTCACCGGGGAGCTGTTTTTT
CASRGQGVTGELFF
>few|NA|15|TRBV6-5|TRBJ2-5
TGTGCCAGCAGTTACCAGGGACGAGGCTGGGAGACCCAGTACTTC
CASSYQGRGWETQYF
>NA|TRBD2|16|TRBV6-1|TRBJ2-5
TGTGCCAGCAGTGAAAATGTAGCGGGGGGGCGAGAGACCCAGTACTTC
CASSENVAGGRETQYF
>few|TRBD1|13|TRBV5-1|TRBJ1-1
TGCGCCAGCGCCTATTCGGGACAGGAGATAACTTTCTTT
CASAYSGQEITFF
>many|NA|11|TRBV20-1|TRBJ2-1
TGCAGTGCTAGTATGGTGCGTGAGCAGTTCTTC
CSASMVREQFF
>few|TRBD2|15|TRBV10-3|TRBJ2-2
TGTGCCATCAGGGCTAGCGGGAAAAACACCGGGGAGCTGTTTTTT
CAIRASGKNTGELFF
>many|TRBD1|14|TRBV27|TRBJ1-6
TGTGCCAGCAGTTCGACAGGGTGGGGTTCACCCCTCCACTTT
CASSSTGWGSPLHF
>few|TRBD1|14|TRBV15|TRBJ1-6
TGTGCCACCAGCAAGGGACAGGGCAATTCACCCCTCCACTTT
CATSKGQGNSPLHF
>NA|NA|13|TRBV11-1|TRBJ2-7
TGTGCCAGCAGCTTAGGGGGTGAGGACGAGCAGTACTTC
CASSLGGEDEQYF
>many|TRBD1|14|TRBV29-1|TRBJ1-2
TGCAGCGTTGACGTTGGGACAGGGGATTATGGCTACACCTTC
CSVDVGTGDYGYTF
>few|NA|14|TRBV29-1|TRBJ2-1
TGCAGCGTTGATCGGGGGAGGACGTACAATGAGCAGTTCTTC
CSVDRGRTYNEQFF
>NA|TRBD1|16|TRBV3-1|TRBJ1-2
TGTGCCAGCAGCCCGGACAGGGGGCTCTCCTTCTATGGCTACACCTTC
CASSPDRGLSFYGYTF
>few|NA|15|TRBV7-2|TRBJ2-7
TGTGCCAGCAGCTTAGCACCGGGACTCTTCTACGAGCAGTACTTC
CASSLAPGLFYEQYF